A selection of T cell receptor beta chains follows, all from one sample in a study of T-cell reconstitution after alpha-beta-depleted transplantation in children. MiXCR, applied by TCRdb to the PCR reads, yields one record per CDR3 protein. The sample includes about 300,000 distinct CDR3 sequences, around a tenth of them seen just once. Sequencing used PBMCs, obtained before TCRalphabeta/CD19-depleted stem cell transplant. These receptors originate from a boy younger than two with acute myeloid leukemia, due to receive a stem cell transplant. Each CDR3 is given with its conserved first and last residue. D genes are given only for firm matches. A clone size is listed for some rows: how often the clone was seen (once, few, many), or a class if it is expanded.

size	D	V	J	CDR3	DNA
many	TRBD1	TRBV29-1	TRBJ2-5	CSVIGTGQETQYF	TGCAGCGTCATCGGGACAGGCCAAGAGACCCAGTACTTC
.	.	TRBV12-3/TRBV12-4	TRBJ2-7	CASGERRTYEQYF	TGTGCCAGCGGCGAAAGAAGGACCTACGAGCAGTACTTC
many	TRBD1	TRBV7-9	TRBJ2-7	CASSETGERYF	TGTGCCAGCAGCGAAACAGGGGAGAGGTACTTC
many	.	TRBV9	TRBJ2-1	CASSVEATYNEQFF	TGTGCCAGCAGCGTAGAAGCCACCTACAATGAGCAGTTCTTC
.	.	TRBV10-3	TRBJ2-5	CAISESSAGTQETQYF	TGTGCCATCAGTGAATCGAGCGCTGGGACCCAAGAGACCCAGTACTTC
.	.	TRBV9	TRBJ2-7	CASSVALQTGPVYEQYF	TGTGCCAGCAGCGTAGCCCTTCAGACTGGACCCGTTTACGAGCAGTACTTC
few	TRBD1	TRBV5-4	TRBJ1-1	CASSLDGLTGGTEAFF	TGTGCCAGCAGCTTGGACGGATTAACAGGGGGCACTGAAGCTTTCTTT
many	.	TRBV27	TRBJ2-7	CASSRGLEPYEQYF	TGTGCCAGCAGTAGGGGCTTGGAACCCTACGAGCAGTACTTC
.	.	TRBV9	TRBJ1-1	CASSVDPGGTEAFF	TGTGCCAGCAGCGTAGATCCGGGAGGCACTGAAGCTTTCTTT
once	TRBD2	TRBV20-1	TRBJ2-7	CSANLQASGGHLSYEQCF	TGCAGTGCCAACCTCCAAGCTAGCGGGGGTCATCTCTCCTACGAGCAGTGCTTC
few	TRBD1	TRBV28	TRBJ1-1	CASSYGTGNTEAFF	TGTGCCAGCAGTTATGGGACAGGGAACACTGAAGCTTTCTTT
few	.	TRBV7-2	TRBJ2-5	CASSPPPGTRETQYF	TGTGCCAGCAGCCCCCCACCGGGGACAAGGGAGACCCAGTACTTC
.	TRBD2	TRBV25-1	TRBJ2-1	CASSRAGIYNEQFF	TGTGCCAGCAGTCGAGCGGGGATCTACAATGAGCAGTTCTTC
many	TRBD1	TRBV3-1	TRBJ1-2	CASSQAGTGGLDGYTF	TGTGCCAGCAGCCAAGCCGGGACAGGGGGCTTGGATGGCTACACCTTC
many	TRBD1	TRBV20-1	TRBJ2-5	CSASRGLGETQYF	TGCAGTGCTAGCAGGGGGCTGGGGGAGACCCAGTACTTC
.	TRBD2	TRBV28	TRBJ2-4	CASSLGGVAKNIQYF	TGTGCCAGCAGTTTAGGGGGGGTAGCCAAAAACATTCAGTACTTC
few	.	TRBV18	TRBJ1-4	CASSPRNEKLFF	TGTGCCAGCTCACCCAGGAATGAAAAACTGTTTTTT
many	TRBD2	TRBV6-4	TRBJ2-3	CASSETGGRTDTQYF	TGTGCCAGCAGTGAGACGGGGGGGCGCACAGATACGCAGTATTTT
few	.	TRBV6-1	TRBJ2-5	CASSEDRAETQYF	TGTGCCAGCAGTGAAGACAGGGCGGAGACCCAGTACTTC
few	.	TRBV4-2	TRBJ1-5	CASSQDRGGQPQHF	TGTGCCAGCAGCCAGGACAGAGGGGGTCAGCCCCAGCATTTT
few	TRBD2	TRBV11-2	TRBJ2-7	CASSLVYMGTSAYYEQYF	TGTGCCAGCAGCTTAGTTTACATGGGGACTAGCGCATACTACGAGCAGTACTTC
.	TRBD1	TRBV19	TRBJ1-2	CASSIDRGRYGYTF	TGTGCCAGTAGTATCGACAGGGGTAGATATGGCTACACCTTC
many	TRBD1	TRBV28	TRBJ1-2	CASSSDRVANYGYTF	TGTGCCAGCAGTTCCGACAGGGTGGCCAACTATGGCTACACCTTC
many	TRBD1	TRBV6-1	TRBJ2-7	CASSSPGQAHEQYF	TGTGCCAGCAGCAGTCCGGGACAGGCGCACGAGCAGTACTTC
few	.	TRBV5-6	TRBJ1-2	CASSLDDGYTF	TGTGCCAGCAGCTTGGACGACGGCTACACCTTC
many	.	TRBV7-3	TRBJ2-3	CASSLNVNFYTDTQYF	TGTGCCAGCAGCTTAAACGTAAACTTTTACACAGATACGCAGTATTTT
.	TRBD1	TRBV28	TRBJ2-7	CVSRQGLTYEQYF	TGTGTCAGCAGACAGGGGCTAACCTACGAGCAGTACTTC
many	.	TRBV29-1	TRBJ2-2	CSVESREGNTGELFF	TGCAGCGTTGAAAGTAGAGAAGGGAACACCGGGGAGCTGTTTTTT
few	.	TRBV6-2/TRBV6-3	TRBJ2-7	CASSPPTRAYEQYF	TGTGCCAGCAGTCCCCCCACACGGGCCTACGAGCAGTACTTC
many	.	TRBV5-4	TRBJ2-1	CASSRQGGNEQFF	TGTGCCAGCTCCCGACAGGGAGGCAATGAGCAGTTCTTC
few	.	TRBV11-2	TRBJ2-5	CASSLPEDRGHPGYQETQYF	TGTGCCAGCAGCCTCCCGGAAGATAGGGGCCACCCCGGGTACCAAGAGACCCAGTACTTC
many	.	TRBV9	TRBJ1-1	CASSPRAFTEAFF	TGTGCCAGCAGCCCGAGGGCCTTCACTGAAGCTTTCTTT
many	.	TRBV12-3/TRBV12-4	TRBJ2-1	CASSFATSYNEQFF	TGTGCCAGCAGTTTCGCGACTAGCTACAATGAGCAGTTCTTC
many	.	TRBV5-1	TRBJ2-7	CASSLYSLYEQYF	TGCGCCAGCAGCTTGTATAGTCTCTACGAGCAGTACTTC
many	.	TRBV11-2	TRBJ2-1	CASSFQWGHNEQFF	TGTGCCAGCAGCTTTCAATGGGGTCACAATGAGCAGTTCTTC
many	.	TRBV5-1	TRBJ1-1	CASSLAQGNTEAFF	TGCGCCAGCAGCTTGGCACAGGGGAACACTGAAGCTTTCTTT
.	.	TRBV6-5	TRBJ2-5	CASSYRGSRPQETQYF	TGTGCCAGCAGTTATCGAGGGTCGCGGCCCCAAGAGACCCAGTACTTC
.	.	TRBV5-6	TRBJ2-7	CASSPKTGKGHYEQYF	TGTGCCAGCAGCCCAAAAACAGGGAAGGGGCACTACGAGCAGTACTTC
many	TRBD2	TRBV4-2	TRBJ2-3	CASSQDPRGATQYF	TGTGCCAGCAGCCAAGATCCGCGGGGGGCTACGCAGTATTTT
many	TRBD2	TRBV9	TRBJ2-1	CASSVERVAGDGEQFF	TGTGCCAGCAGCGTAGAAAGGGTAGCGGGAGATGGAGAGCAGTTCTTC
many	.	TRBV20-1	TRBJ2-1	CSARKGYGVTYNEQFF	TGCAGTGCTAGAAAGGGATACGGGGTTACCTACAATGAGCAGTTCTTC
many	TRBD1	TRBV28	TRBJ2-4	CASSLTGAKNIQYF	TGTGCCAGCAGCTTGACAGGGGCCAAAAACATTCAGTACTTC
many	TRBD2	TRBV18	TRBJ2-1	CASSPGFQRDVNEQFF	TGTGCCAGCTCACCAGGGTTCCAGCGGGATGTAAATGAGCAGTTCTTC
many	.	TRBV12-3/TRBV12-4	TRBJ1-2	CASSLAVFKFGGPRLANYGYTF	TGTGCCAGCAGTTTAGCGGTCTTTAAGTTTGGGGGACCGAGACTTGCTAACTATGGCTACACCTTC
few	.	TRBV10-3	TRBJ2-3	CAISESSGATDTQYF	TGTGCCATCAGTGAGTCTTCAGGGGCCACAGATACGCAGTATTTT
many	.	TRBV6-1	TRBJ2-7	CASSPDGDYEQYF	TGTGCCAGCAGCCCGGACGGTGATTACGAGCAGTACTTC
.	TRBD2	TRBV20-1	TRBJ2-5	CSAGLAGFQETQYF	TGCAGTGCGGGACTAGCGGGCTTTCAAGAGACCCAGTACTTC
.	.	TRBV12-3/TRBV12-4	TRBJ1-2	CASSSGVGGYTF	TGTGCCAGCAGTTCAGGGGTAGGTGGCTACACCTTC
many	TRBD2	TRBV18	TRBJ2-3	CASCVTSGGPDTQYF	TGTGCCAGCTGCGTGACTAGCGGGGGCCCAGATACGCAGTATTTT
.	.	TRBV7-2	TRBJ1-3	CASSLARNTIYF	TGTGCCAGCAGCTTAGCAAGGAACACCATATATTTT